The 27 T cell receptor beta chains given below trace back to one sample, sequenced in a study of cytomegalovirus exposure and HLA in healthy donors. Use of 60 Vbeta and 13 Jbeta primers characterized the PCR. Here immunoSEQ multiplex PCR was the method, and the copy in TCRdb shows in-frame clones only, minus some. The sample contains some 150,000 clones, approximately 81% of which appear only once. Sequencing was done on a sample of PBMCs. All receptors derive from a woman between 25 and 40 years old in good health and CMV-seropositive.

This clone was observed a few times. The V gene is TRBV4-3, the J gene TRBJ2-1, with a possible D match to TRBD2 (5 bases). With 0 bases removed from V and 0 bases from J, the gap between germline ends came to 9 bases. The germline gives CDR1 LGHNA, CDR2 YSLEER. This CDR3 comprises 16 residues. The CDR3 loop is CASSQELASSYNEQFF. Written as DNA, the CDR3 is TGCGCCAGCAGCCAAGAGTTAGCGAGCTCCTACAATGAGCAGTTCTTC.

The rearrangement links TRBV5-1 to TRBJ1-6; 8 bases fit TRBD1. The junction had 6 bases not matched to a gene; V was cut back by 0 bases and J by 7 bases. Germline CDR1 is SGHRS and CDR2 is YFSETQ. The CDR3 consists of 16 residues. CDR3 protein: CASSLDNRGGNSPLHF. In DNA form, the CDR3 reads TGCGCCAGCAGCTTGGATAACAGGGGGGGAAATTCACCCCTCCACTTT.

The chain has TRBV30 and TRBJ1-2; D is ambiguous. The V gene lost 0 bases and the J gene lost 4 bases, with 9 bases spanning the gap. Germline lookup yields CDR1 GTSNPN and CDR2 SVGIG (reference sequence). The CDR3 consists of 13 residues. CDR3 sequence: CAWSVAGPYGYTF. The CDR3 DNA is TGTGCCTGGAGTGTAGCGGGTCCCTATGGCTACACCTTC.

The chain employs TRBV6-6 and TRBJ1-5; 10 bases line up with TRBD1. This CDR3 has 15 residues. The V and J ends lost 6 bases and 4 bases, in that order; junction bases with no gene match: 6. Germline loops: CDR1 MNHNY, CDR2 SVGAGI (reference sequence). The CDR3 region is CASRSPGQGNQPQHF. In DNA form, the CDR3 reads TGTGCCAGCAGGTCTCCGGGACAGGGGAATCAGCCCCAGCATTTT.

The J gene is TRBJ1-1, the V gene TRBV7-8; tentatively, D is TRBD1 (5 bases). The germline V and J ends were trimmed by 1 base and 4 bases, with 13 bases remaining between them. Germline V lookup: CDR1 SGHVS, CDR2 FQNEAQ. The CDR3 spans 15 residues. CDR3 sequence: CASSLGGGVGTEAFF. The CDR3 DNA follows: TGTGCCAGCAGCTTAGGAGGAGGGGTCGGCACTGAAGCTTTCTTT. The full variable domain, its missing parts supplied by reference TRBV7-8 and TRBJ1-1, is GAGVSQSPRYKVAKRGQDVALRCDPISGHVSLFWYQQALGQGPEFLTYFQNEAQLDKSGLPSDRFFAERPEGSVSTLKIQRTQQEDSAVYLCASSLGGGVGTEAFFGQGTRLTVV.

V gene TRBV2 combines with J gene TRBJ1-5; 9 nucleotides agree with TRBD1. Germline-derived CDR1 and CDR2 are SNHLY and FYNNEI. V lost 6 bases, J lost 9 bases, and 9 bases stayed unmatched. There are 14 residues in the CDR3. This CDR3 reads CASRAGTGSLPQHF. CDR3 nucleotide sequence: TGTGCCAGCAGGGCCGGGACAGGGAGTCTGCCCCAGCATTTT.

This sequence joins TRBV4-1 and TRBJ1-1; no clear D gene. The CDR3 has 13 amino acids. V lost 2 bases and J lost 4, with 8 bases in between. The germline V gene encodes CDR1 MGHRA and CDR2 YSYEKL. The CDR3 region is CASSQRRVTEAFF. The CDR3 coding sequence is TGCGCCAGCAGCCAACGGAGAGTCACTGAAGCTTTCTTT.

The chain uses TRBV18 and TRBJ2-5; D might be TRBD1 (5 bases). The end of the DNA is better explained by TRBJ2-7, so the J call may be wrong. CDR3 length equals 13 residues. Germline CDR1 is KGHSH and CDR2 is LQKENI. The CDR3 region is CASSPDIYYEQYF. In DNA form, the CDR3 reads TGTGCCAGCTCACCGGACATCTACTACGAGCAGTACTTC.

V and J are TRBV11-2 and TRBJ2-7; 12 bases agree with TRBD1. Trimming cost V 8 bases and J 3 bases; bases outside gene matches: 11. The CDR3 has 16 residues. The germline V gene has CDR1 SGHAT and CDR2 FQNNGV. The CDR3 spells CASRFTGTGGLYEQYF. The CDR3 coding sequence is TGTGCCAGCCGATTTACCGGGACAGGGGGCCTCTACGAGCAGTACTTC.

The chain employs TRBV15 and TRBJ1-2, with D perhaps matching TRBD1 (6 bases). Germline V gives CDR1 LNHNV, CDR2 YYDKDF (reference sequence). The CDR3 is 14 amino acids. V was shortened by 1 base and J by 9 bases, with 15 bases between the two germline ends. The CDR3 sequence is CATSRVTGGGRYTF. Written as DNA, the CDR3 is TGTGCCACCAGCAGAGTGACAGGCGGCGGTCGCTACACCTTC.

With regard to this clone: A read error may produce the germline difference seen at one junction end. The genes are TRBV7-9 and TRBJ2-1; tentative D call: TRBD2 (6 bases). Germline V CDR1 and CDR2: SEHNR, FQNEAQ (reference sequence). The CDR3 is made up of 15 amino acids. The CDR3, as DNA: TGTTCCAGCAGCTTAGCGTCGGGAGCGGTTGATGAGCAGTTCTTC. Amino acid sequence: CSSSLASGAVDEQFF.

This clone has a handful of counts. CDR3 amino acids: CASSETSGIFHEQFF. The DNA for the CDR3 is TGTGCCAGCAGTGAGACTAGCGGGATCTTCCATGAGCAGTTCTTC. The chain has TRBV6-1 and TRBJ2-1; 11 bases match TRBD2. This CDR3 comprises 15 residues. Germline-derived CDR1 and CDR2 are MNHNS and SASEGT. V lost 3 bases, J lost 8 bases, and 6 bases stayed unmatched.

CDR3 loop: CASSVGSGGGDTQYF. CDR3 sequence (DNA): TGTGCCAGCAGCGTAGGGAGCGGGGGGGGTGATACGCAGTATTTT. The rearrangement joins TRBV9 to TRBJ2-3; 10 nucleotides align to TRBD2. The ends lost 0 bases at V and 6 bases at J; junction bases unmatched: 4. This CDR3 spans 15 amino acids. Germline V gene data show CDR1 as SGDLS and CDR2 as YYNGEE.

This chain joins TRBV28 and TRBJ2-5; 9 nucleotides line up with TRBD1. Per germline, CDR1 MDHEN and CDR2 SYDVKM. The V and J ends lost 5 bases and 2 bases, in that order; junction bases with no gene match: 6. CDR3 size: 15 residues. The CDR3 nucleotides read TGTGCCAGCAGTCGAGGGGACAGGGATCAAGAGACCCAGTACTTC. Its translation is CASSRGDRDQETQYF.

The chain uses TRBV4-3 and TRBJ1-2, with D unclear. CDR3 length equals 15 residues. Germline V gene sequence: CDR1 LGHNA, CDR2 YSLEER. V lost 3 bases and J 3 bases, leaving 14 bases between the germline ends. The CDR3 protein is CASSQVSGRDYGYTF. The CDR3 DNA follows: TGCGCCAGCAGCCAGGTCAGCGGAAGGGACTATGGCTACACCTTC.

V is TRBV7-2 and J is TRBJ1-1, with D possibly matching TRBD1 (5 bases). The V and J ends lost 2 bases and 3 bases respectively, with 13 bases between them. The CDR3 sequence is 15 residues long. Germline assignment: CDR1 SGHTA and CDR2 FQGNSA. This CDR3 is CASSLRTLQDTEAFF. CDR3 nucleotide sequence: TGTGCCAGCAGCTTACGGACACTACAGGACACTGAAGCTTTCTTT.

The chain employs TRBV27 and TRBJ2-1, with D maybe TRBD2 (6 bases). The CDR3 extends over 17 amino acids. Trimming took 2 bases from V and 4 from J, leaving 18 bases between them. Germline values: CDR1 MNHEY, CDR2 SMNVEV (reference sequence). The CDR3 DNA reads as TGTGCCAGCAGTTTACGTATGCAGCGGGCCACTTACAATGAGCAGTTCTTC. Translating gives CASSLRMQRATYNEQFF.

This clone has only one observation. Additional DNA sequences in this sample encode the identical CDR3. The chain uses TRBV9 and TRBJ2-7, with D maybe TRBD2 (5 bases). Deletions cut 0 bases from V and 1 base from J, with 8 bases between. Germline-derived CDR1 and CDR2 are SGDLS and YYNGEE. The CDR3 is 14 amino acids. The CDR3 DNA reads as TGTGCCAGCAGCGTAGTACCGGGATCCTACGAGCAGTACTTC. Protein: CASSVVPGSYEQYF. The full variable domain, with the rest looked up from reference TRBV9 and TRBJ2-7, is DSGVTQTPKHLITATGQRVTLRCSPRSGDLSVYWYQQSLDQGLQFLIQYYNGEERAKGNILERFSAQQFPDLHSELNLSSLELGDSALYFCASSVVPGSYEQYFGPGTRLTVT.

The genes are TRBV28 and TRBJ1-1; D is undetermined. Trimming cost V 2 bases and J 8 bases, with 6 bases left between them. This CDR3 has 11 residues. The germline CDR1 and CDR2 sequences are MDHEN and SYDVKM. CDR3 DNA sequence: TGTGCCAGCAGTTTAAGCCGCGAAGCTTTCTTT. Protein product: CASSLSREAFF. The whole variable domain, remainder taken from reference TRBV28 and TRBJ1-1, is DVKVTQSSRYLVKRTGEKVFLECVQDMDHENMFWYRQDPGLGLRLIYFSYDVKMKEKGDIPEGYSVSREKKERFSLILESASTNQTSMYLCASSLSREAFFGQGTRLTVV.

This clone was detected once. The CDR3 bases are TGTGCCAGCAGCCAAAGAACCGGGACAGGGGTCCACGAGCAGTACTTC. Translating it yields CASSQRTGTGVHEQYF. This chain joins TRBV4-2 and TRBJ2-7; 10 bases line up with TRBD1. V shed 2 bases and J 5 bases; nucleotides not matched to a gene: 9. Germline values: CDR1 LGHNA, CDR2 YNFKEQ. The CDR3 is made up of 16 amino acids.

This clone was observed a few times. In DNA form, the CDR3 reads TGCGCCAGCAGCCCTAGACAGGGGGCAACTAATGAAAAACTGTTTTTT. Protein sequence: CASSPRQGATNEKLFF. The chain links TRBV4-3 to TRBJ1-4; the match to TRBD1 covers 9 bases. CDR1 and CDR2 from the germline V gene are LGHNA and YSLEER. The CDR3 runs 16 residues. The V gene end was trimmed by 4 bases and the J gene end by 0 bases; junction bases not matched to a gene: 3.

This clone occurred a few times. The chain links TRBV7-2 to TRBJ2-2, with D unclear. The V end was cut by 7 bases, the J end by 0 bases, with 9 bases between. CDR3 length equals 14 residues. Looked up from germline, CDR1 is SGHTA and CDR2 is FQGNSA. CDR3 nucleotides: TGTGCCAGCACCCTCTCTCCGAACACCGGGGAGCTGTTTTTT. This translates into CASTLSPNTGELFF.

Regarding this clone: An end of the junction differs from the germline gene, which may be a read error. CDR3 sequence (DNA): TGTTCCAGCAGCACAAACTACGAGCAGTACTTC. It yields the protein CSSSTNYEQYF. The J gene is TRBJ2-7, the V gene TRBV7-9; unclear D gene. CDR3 size: 11 residues. In germline, CDR1 is SEHNR, CDR2 FQNEAQ (reference sequence).

This clone was recorded once. V usage is TRBV7-9 and J usage is TRBJ1-3, with D unclear. The CDR3 extends over 16 amino acids. Germline CDR1 reads SEHNR; CDR2 reads FQNEAQ (reference sequence). Trimming stripped 4 bases from V and 0 bases from J, with 13 bases between. This CDR3 reads CASSSLAGDSGNTIYF. CDR3 nucleotides: TGTGCCAGCAGCTCCTTGGCAGGTGACTCTGGAAACACCATATATTTT.

Comments on this clone: Additional DNA sequences in this sample encode the identical CDR3. This chain joins TRBV9 and TRBJ1-3; weak D call: TRBD1 (5 bases). V dropped 0 bases and J dropped 1 base, with 5 bases sitting between them. The CDR3 has 14 amino acids. CDR1 and CDR2 from the germline V gene are SGDLS and YYNGEE. The CDR3 is CASSVAGSGNTIYF. CDR3 nucleotides: TGTGCCAGCAGCGTAGCAGGGTCTGGAAACACCATATATTTT.

This rearrangement joins TRBV7-2 to TRBJ2-7, with TRBD2 as a possible D gene (6 bases). Germline V gene lookup returns CDR1 SGHTA and CDR2 FQGNSA. The CDR3 length is 13 residues. The V end lost 2 bases, the J end lost 6 bases, and 11 bases lay between the germline ends. The CDR3 DNA follows: TGTGCCAGCAGCTTAATGGCGGGGAGCGAGCAGTACTTC. Amino acids: CASSLMAGSEQYF.

The chain is built from TRBV10-3 and TRBJ1-5, with TRBD1 matching over 7 bases. Germline assignment: CDR1 ENHRY and CDR2 SYGVKD. Trimming at V came to 2 bases and at J to 0 bases, leaving 4 bases not matched to a gene. This CDR3 spans 16 amino acids. CDR3 coding DNA: TGTGCCATCAGTGAGGGTTGGGACAGTAGCAATCAGCCCCAGCATTTT. Its translation: CAISEGWDSSNQPQHF.